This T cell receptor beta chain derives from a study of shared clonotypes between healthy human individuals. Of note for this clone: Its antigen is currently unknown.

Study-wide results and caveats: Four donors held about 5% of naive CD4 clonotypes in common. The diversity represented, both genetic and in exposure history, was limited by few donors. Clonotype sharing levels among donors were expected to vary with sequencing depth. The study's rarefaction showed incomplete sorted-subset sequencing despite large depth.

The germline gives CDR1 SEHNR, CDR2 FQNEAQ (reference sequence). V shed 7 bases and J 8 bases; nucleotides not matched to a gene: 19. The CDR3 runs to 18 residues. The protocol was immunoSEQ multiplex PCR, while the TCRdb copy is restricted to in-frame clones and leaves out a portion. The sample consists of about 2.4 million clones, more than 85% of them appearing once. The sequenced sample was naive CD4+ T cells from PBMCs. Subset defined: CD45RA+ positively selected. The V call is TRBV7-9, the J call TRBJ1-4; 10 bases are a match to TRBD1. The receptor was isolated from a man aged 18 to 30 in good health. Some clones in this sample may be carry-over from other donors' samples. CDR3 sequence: CASNEPRDRGGTGEKLFF. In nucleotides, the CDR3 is TGTGCCAGCAACGAACCCCGGGACAGGGGAGGGACGGGAGAAAAACTGTTTTTT. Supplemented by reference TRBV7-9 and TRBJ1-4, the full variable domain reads DTGVSQNPRHKITKRGQNVTFRCDPISEHNRLYWYRQTLGQGPEFLTYFQNEAQLEKSRLLSDRFSAERPKGSFSTLEIQRTEQGDSAMYLCASNEPRDRGGTGEKLFFGSGTQLSVL.